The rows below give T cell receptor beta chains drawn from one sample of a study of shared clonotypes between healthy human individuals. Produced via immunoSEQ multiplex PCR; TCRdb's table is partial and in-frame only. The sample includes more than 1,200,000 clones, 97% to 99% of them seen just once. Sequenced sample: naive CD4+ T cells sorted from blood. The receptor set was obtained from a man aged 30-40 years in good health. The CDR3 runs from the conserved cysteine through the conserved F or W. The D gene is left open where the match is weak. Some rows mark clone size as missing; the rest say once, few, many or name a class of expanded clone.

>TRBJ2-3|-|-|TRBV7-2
CASSRGGTNTDTQYF
TGTGCCAGCAGCAGAGGCGGAACCAACACAGATACGCAGTATTTT
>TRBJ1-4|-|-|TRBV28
CASSFSVRDPGRSTNEKLFF
TGTGCCAGCAGTTTCTCCGTCCGGGACCCAGGGAGGTCAACTAATGAAAAACTGTTTTTT
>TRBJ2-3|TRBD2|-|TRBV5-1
CASSLGTSGTDTQYF
TGCGCCAGCAGCTTAGGGACTAGCGGAACAGATACGCAGTATTTT
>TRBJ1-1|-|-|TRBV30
CAWSPGTSGGTEAFF
TGTGCCTGGAGTCCCGGGACATCAGGTGGTACTGAAGCTTTCTTT
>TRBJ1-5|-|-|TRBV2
CASSEIGRSNQPQHF
TGTGCCAGCAGTGAGATTGGACGGAGCAATCAGCCCCAGCATTTT
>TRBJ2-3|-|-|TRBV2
CASSGTGSTDTQYF
TGTGCCAGCAGCGGGACTGGTAGCACAGATACGCAGTATTTT
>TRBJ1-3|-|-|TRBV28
CASRPTGFGNTIYF
TGTGCCAGCAGACCAACAGGATTTGGAAACACCATATATTTT
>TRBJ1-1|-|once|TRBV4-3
CASSQDLTRGRTEAFF
TGCGCCAGCAGCCAAGACCTGACAAGGGGCAGGACTGAAGCTTTCTTT
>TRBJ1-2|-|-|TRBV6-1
CASSEEPRANYGYTF
TGTGCCAGCAGTGAAGAACCGCGCGCTAACTATGGCTACACCTTC
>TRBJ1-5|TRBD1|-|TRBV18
CASSSGQGTPAPQHF
TGTGCCAGCTCATCAGGACAGGGAACCCCAGCGCCCCAGCATTTT
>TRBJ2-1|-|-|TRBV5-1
CASSLQPSGGGEQFF
TGCGCCAGCAGCTTGCAACCATCCGGGGGTGGTGAGCAGTTCTTC
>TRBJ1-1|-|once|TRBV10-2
CASSEGGAVTEAFF
TGCGCCAGCAGTGAGGGGGGGGCAGTAACTGAAGCTTTCTTT
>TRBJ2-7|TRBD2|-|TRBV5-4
CASSGGGRSEQYF
TGTGCCAGCAGCGGGGGGGGACGAAGCGAGCAGTACTTC
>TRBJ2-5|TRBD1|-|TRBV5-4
CASSLVQGLEKTQYF
TGTGCCAGCAGCTTGGTACAGGGGTTGGAGAAGACCCAGTACTTC
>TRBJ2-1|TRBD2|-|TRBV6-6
CASRPGPSGSNEQFF
TGTGCCAGCAGGCCCGGTCCGAGCGGGAGCAATGAGCAGTTCTTC
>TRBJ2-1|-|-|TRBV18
CASSRGLYNEQFF
TGTGCCAGCTCTCGGGGACTCTACAATGAGCAGTTCTTC
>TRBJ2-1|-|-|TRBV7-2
CASSLALHLFF
TGTGCCAGCAGCTTAGCCCTACATCTGTTCTTC
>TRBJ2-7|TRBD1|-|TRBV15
CATSRRDRGTDEQYF
TGTGCCACCAGCAGAAGGGACAGGGGGACGGACGAGCAGTACTTC
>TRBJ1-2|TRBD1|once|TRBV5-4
CASSAARTGDYGYTF
TGTGCCAGCAGCGCCGCCAGGACAGGGGACTATGGCTACACCTTC
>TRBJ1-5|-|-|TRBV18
CASSPINGQPQHF
TGTGCCAGCTCACCTATAAACGGGCAGCCCCAGCATTTT
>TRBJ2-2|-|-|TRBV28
CASSLPKGTGELFF
TGTGCCAGCAGTTTACCCAAGGGCACCGGGGAGCTGTTTTTT
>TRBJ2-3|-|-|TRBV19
CASRTSPDTQYF
TGTGCCAGCCGGACATCCCCAGATACGCAGTATTTT
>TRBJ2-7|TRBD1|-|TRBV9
CASSAARDRAYEQYF
TGTGCCAGCAGCGCCGCTAGGGACAGGGCCTACGAGCAGTACTTC
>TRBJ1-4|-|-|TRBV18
CASSPRRSNEKLFF
TGTGCCAGCTCACCACGGCGGTCTAATGAAAAACTGTTTTTT
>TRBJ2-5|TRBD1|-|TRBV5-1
CASSLGAGGNQETQYF
TGCGCCAGCAGCTTGGGGGCAGGGGGCAACCAAGAGACCCAGTACTTC
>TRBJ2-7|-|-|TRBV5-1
CASSLEAGARYEQYF
TGCGCCAGCAGCTTGGAGGCAGGAGCTCGGTACGAGCAGTACTTC
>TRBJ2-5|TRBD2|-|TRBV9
CASTAGLAGHTTQETQYF
TGTGCCAGCACCGCGGGACTAGCGGGACATACGACCCAAGAGACCCAGTACTTC
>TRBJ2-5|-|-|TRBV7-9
CASSLRSRQETQYF
TGTGCCAGCAGCTTAAGGAGCAGACAAGAGACCCAGTACTTC
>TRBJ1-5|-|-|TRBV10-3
CAISDYGQSNQPQHF
TGTGCCATCAGTGATTACGGACAGAGCAATCAGCCCCAGCATTTT
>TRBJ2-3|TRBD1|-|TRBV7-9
CASSSATPQGDTQYF
TGTGCCAGCAGCTCAGCCACTCCACAGGGGGATACGCAGTATTTT
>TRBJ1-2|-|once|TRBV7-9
CASNWAAQGGDGYTF
TGTGCCAGCAACTGGGCGGCACAGGGAGGTGATGGCTACACCTTC
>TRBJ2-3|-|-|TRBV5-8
CASSLGGPPASTDTQYF
TGTGCCAGCAGCTTGGGAGGGCCCCCTGCTAGCACAGATACGCAGTATTTT
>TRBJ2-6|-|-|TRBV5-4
CASSSQGSGANVLTF
TGTGCCAGCAGCTCCCAGGGTTCTGGGGCCAACGTCCTGACTTTC
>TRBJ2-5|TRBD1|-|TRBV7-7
CASSSKTGGLETQYF
TGTGCCAGCAGCTCTAAGACAGGGGGATTAGAGACCCAGTACTTC
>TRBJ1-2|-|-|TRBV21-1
CASSKWGTEPKYGYTF
TGTGCCAGCAGCAAATGGGGGACAGAACCAAAATATGGCTACACCTTC
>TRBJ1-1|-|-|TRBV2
CASSEDGFTEAFF
TGTGCCAGCAGTGAGGACGGATTCACTGAAGCTTTCTTT
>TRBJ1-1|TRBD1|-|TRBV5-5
CASSHGQGNTEAFF
TGTGCCAGCAGCCACGGACAGGGGAACACTGAAGCTTTCTTT
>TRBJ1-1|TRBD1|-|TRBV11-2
CAVEVGQGHGGAFF
TGTGCCGTTGAGGTGGGACAGGGGCATGGGGGAGCTTTCTTT
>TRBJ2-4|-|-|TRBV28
CASNSGVAKNIQYF
TGTGCCAGCAACTCGGGAGTAGCCAAAAACATTCAGTACTTC
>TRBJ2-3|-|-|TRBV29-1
CSVAQGFTDTQYF
TGCAGCGTTGCTCAGGGTTTCACAGATACGCAGTATTTT
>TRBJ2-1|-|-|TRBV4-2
CASSQGVAEAYNEQFF
TGTGCCAGCAGCCAAGGGGTAGCGGAGGCCTACAATGAGCAGTTCTTC
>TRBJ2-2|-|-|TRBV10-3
CAISATGPGELFF
TGTGCCATCAGTGCAACAGGGCCCGGGGAGCTGTTTTTT
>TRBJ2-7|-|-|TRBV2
CASSLGWVHEQYF
TGTGCCAGCAGCTTGGGGTGGGTACACGAGCAGTACTTC
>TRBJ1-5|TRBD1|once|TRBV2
CASSHDRVVAQPQHF
TGTGCCAGCAGTCATGACAGGGTAGTAGCACAGCCCCAGCATTTT
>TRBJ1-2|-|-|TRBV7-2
CASSLVGSANYGYTF
TGTGCCAGCAGCTTAGTGGGTTCGGCTAACTATGGCTACACCTTC
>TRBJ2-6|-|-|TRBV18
CASSRGTPLRAGANVLTF
TGTGCCAGCTCACGAGGGACACCACTCCGGGCTGGGGCCAACGTCCTGACTTTC
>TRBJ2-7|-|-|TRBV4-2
CASSQVGGLGGGFEQYF
TGTGCCAGCAGCCAAGTGGGCGGGCTGGGGGGTGGTTTCGAGCAGTACTTC
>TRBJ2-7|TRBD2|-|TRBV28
CASSLRGGSYEQYF
TGTGCCAGCAGTTTACGCGGGGGGTCCTACGAGCAGTACTTC
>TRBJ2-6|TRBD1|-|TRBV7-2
CASSSNGQGSGANVLTF
TGTGCCAGCAGCTCGAACGGACAGGGGTCTGGGGCCAACGTCCTGACTTTC
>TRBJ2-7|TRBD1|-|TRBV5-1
CASRTTGVGYEQYF
TGCGCCAGCAGAACGACAGGGGTTGGCTACGAGCAGTACTTC
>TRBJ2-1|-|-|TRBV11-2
CASSLVDSFLNEQFF
TGTGCCAGCAGCTTGGTGGACAGCTTTCTTAATGAGCAGTTCTTC
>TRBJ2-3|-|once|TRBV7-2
CASSFPGVIDTQYF
TGTGCCAGCAGCTTCCCAGGGGTAATAGATACGCAGTATTTT
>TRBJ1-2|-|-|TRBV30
CAWSETSAGYTF
TGTGCCTGGAGTGAGACGTCGGCTGGCTACACCTTC
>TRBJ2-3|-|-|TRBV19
CASSYDVAVDTQYF
TGTGCCAGTAGTTATGATGTAGCGGTCGATACGCAGTATTTT
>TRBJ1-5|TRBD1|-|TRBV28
CASSPTGQGGQPQHF
TGTGCCAGCAGCCCCACTGGACAGGGTGGGCAGCCCCAGCATTTT
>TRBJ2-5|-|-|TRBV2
CASSLSLGTGETQYF
TGTGCCAGCAGTTTGAGTCTGGGGACCGGGGAGACCCAGTACTTC
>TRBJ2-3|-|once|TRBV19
CASSIRTSTDTQYF
TGTGCCAGTAGTATCCGGACCTCCACAGATACGCAGTATTTT